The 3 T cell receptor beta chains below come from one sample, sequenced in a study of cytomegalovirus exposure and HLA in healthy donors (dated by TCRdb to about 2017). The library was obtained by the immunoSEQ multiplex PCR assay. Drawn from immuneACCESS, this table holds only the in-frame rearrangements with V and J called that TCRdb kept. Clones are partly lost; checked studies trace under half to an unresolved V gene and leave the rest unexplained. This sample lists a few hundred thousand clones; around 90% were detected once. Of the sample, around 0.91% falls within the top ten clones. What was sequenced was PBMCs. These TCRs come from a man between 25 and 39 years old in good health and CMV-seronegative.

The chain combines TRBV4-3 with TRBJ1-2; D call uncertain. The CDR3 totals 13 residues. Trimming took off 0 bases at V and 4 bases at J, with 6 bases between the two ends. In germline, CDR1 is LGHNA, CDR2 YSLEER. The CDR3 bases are TGCGCCAGCAGCCAAGAGGTGGCCTATGGCTACACCTTC. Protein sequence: CASSQEVAYGYTF.

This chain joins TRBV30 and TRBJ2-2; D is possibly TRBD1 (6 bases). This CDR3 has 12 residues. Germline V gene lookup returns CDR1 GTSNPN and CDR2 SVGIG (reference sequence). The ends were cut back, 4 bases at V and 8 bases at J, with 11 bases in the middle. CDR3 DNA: TGTGCCTGGACCCCCGGGACAGGGGAGCTGTTTTTT. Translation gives CAWTPGTGELFF.

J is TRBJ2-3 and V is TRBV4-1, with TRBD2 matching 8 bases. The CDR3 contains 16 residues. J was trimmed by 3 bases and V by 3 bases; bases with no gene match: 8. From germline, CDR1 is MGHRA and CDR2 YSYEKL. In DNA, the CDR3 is TGCGCCAGCAGCCACCCCTCCAGCGGGGGAACAGATACGCAGTATTTT. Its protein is CASSHPSSGGTDTQYF.